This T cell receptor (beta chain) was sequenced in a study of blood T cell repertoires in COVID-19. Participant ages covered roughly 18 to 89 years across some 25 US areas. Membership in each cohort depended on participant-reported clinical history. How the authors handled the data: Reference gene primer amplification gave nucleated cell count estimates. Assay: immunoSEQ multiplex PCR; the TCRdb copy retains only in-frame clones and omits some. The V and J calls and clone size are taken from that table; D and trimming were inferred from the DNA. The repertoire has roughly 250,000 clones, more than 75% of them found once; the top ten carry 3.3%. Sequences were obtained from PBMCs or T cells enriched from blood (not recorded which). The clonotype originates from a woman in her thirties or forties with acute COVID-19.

Here the CDR3 reads CASSQESQGRNTIYF. CDR3 nucleotides: TGTGCCAGCAGCCAAGAGTCTCAGGGGAGAAACACCATATATTTT. The chain uses TRBV14 and TRBJ1-3; weak D call: TRBD1 (6 bases). Germline V gene lookup returns CDR1 SGHDN and CDR2 FVKESK. V lost 0 bases to trimming and J lost 5 bases, with 11 bases between them. The CDR3 extends over 15 amino acids.